Here is one T cell receptor beta chain with its context. The sample is drawn from a study of identical twins. Each CDR3 protein is one row after TCRdb ran MiXCR on the 5' RACE reads. The repertoire holds just under 550,000 distinct CDR3 sequences, with nearly 15% as singletons. This CDR3 contains 18 residues. Trimming cost V 2 bases and J 4 bases; bases outside gene matches: 11. In germline, CDR1 is SGDLS, CDR2 YYNGEE. This same sample was also taken into another study, of yellow fever vaccine responses in identical twins.

The sequenced sample consisted of CD4+ T cells sorted from blood. The rearrangement joins TRBV9 to TRBJ2-2; 10 bases line up with TRBD2. This sequence originates from a woman aged 18-29 years in good health. The CDR3 is CASSVGLANFLSTGELFF. Here the CDR3 DNA reads TGTGCCAGCAGCGTGGGACTAGCGAATTTTTTATCCACCGGGGAGCTGTTTTTT.